Sequencing of this T cell receptor (beta chain) was carried out in a study of TIL therapy for anti-PD-1-resistant metastatic lung cancer. Study summary: Patients had a median age of 54 years (range about 35-85).

Time point: pre-treatment sample, taken before nivolumab and TIL therapy. Most excised metastases sampled were pleural nodules or supraclavicular lymph nodes. Adults with stage 4 NSCLC were enrolled in a phase I trial. Germline values: CDR1 LNHDA, CDR2 SQIVND (reference sequence). This CDR3 contains 16 residues. J was trimmed by 4 bases and V by 5 bases; bases with no gene match: 12. This was the immunoSEQ v3 assay. Assay used: immunoSEQ multiplex PCR; TCRdb lists only in-frame clones, some missing. The table lists about 50,000 clones, just over 70% of them singletons. V gene TRBV19 combines with J gene TRBJ1-2, with 8 bases identical to TRBD1. The receptor's source is a person aged 25-80 years with non-small cell lung cancer. Sequenced material: tumor tissue, taken at baseline. The CDR3 nucleotides read TGTGCCAGTAGTGCAAAGAAGTCCGGGACAGGCTATGGCTACACCTTC. This translates into CASSAKKSGTGYGYTF.